This T cell receptor beta chain derives from a study of T cells after yellow fever vaccination. General study results and limits: Most primary-vaccination clones reappeared after the booster (around 95% CD4, about 87% CD8). By day 5 rather than day 15, the secondary response had peaked, though it was weaker. There was a possibility that FACS-sorted repertoires contained abundant clonotypes contaminating from the bulk population. A small share of clonotypes appeared in both CD4 and CD8 compartments.

This clonotype was counted a few times. Its cognate antigen is unknown. This CDR3 has 14 residues. Germline CDR1 MNHEY, CDR2 SVGEGT. V was pared by 7 bases and J by 1 base, with 13 bases between. TCRdb called the 5' RACE reads again in MiXCR, with one record for every CDR3 protein. The sample has around 360,000 distinct CDR3 sequences, approximately 10% seen once. Sequences were derived from PBMCs, sampled on the day of the first yellow fever vaccination. The receptor's source is a young man who received the YFV17D yellow fever vaccine. The chain joins TRBV6-2 or TRBV6-3 to TRBJ1-1; D is perhaps TRBD1 (5 bases). The CDR3 DNA reads TGTGCCAGCAAGGGGTCCTTTCGGAACACTGAAGCTTTCTTT. Translated: CASKGSFRNTEAFF.